Given below is one T cell receptor beta chain in context. Many counts were recorded for this clonotype. The specificity of this receptor is unknown. Per-nucleotide qualities are absent, and no much larger clonotype sits a single base away. Hyperthyroidism patients were newly diagnosed, with disease duration under 2 months, and aged 18 to 65 years. Any patient with an uncontrolled infection, another autoimmune disease, pregnancy or lactation was excluded. Diagnoses relied on clinical symptoms, serum thyroxine and TRAb, thyroid ultrasound and orbital computed tomography. For progressor patients, blood was drawn at the first diagnosis of hyperthyroidism, before any ophthalmopathy symptoms had appeared. Ficoll-Paque density gradient centrifugation was used to isolate PBMCs from about 9.4 ml of fresh peripheral blood. Progressor patients were initially diagnosed with Graves' hyperthyroidism and developed ophthalmopathy during follow-up. Trizol reagent was used to extract total RNA, and RNA quality was then checked on an Agilent 2100 Bioanalyzer.

The data originate from a study of T cells in Graves' hyperthyroidism and ophthalmopathy (dated by TCRdb to about 2019). Study-wide context: Peripheral blood samples were taken at initial diagnosis, before any treatment was given. The study also compared thyroid tissue and blood T-cell repertoires from roughly 6 Graves' hyperthyroidism patients. Once sampling was done, hyperthyroidism patients were given methimazole at a starting dose of 30 mg daily, whereas ophthalmopathy patients were given high-dose intravenous methylprednisolone. Prospective prediction of ophthalmopathy was tested in an independent validation cohort consisting of under 20 hyperthyroidism patients and about 17 patients who later progressed to ophthalmopathy. To identify TCR V-J signatures that set the groups apart, the researchers used a discovery cohort of 100 patients, made up of around 42 with Graves' ophthalmopathy and approximately 57 with stable Graves' hyperthyroidism. The 100 or so discovery patients were randomly split 7:3 into training and test sets. The paper describes TCR Vbeta CDR3 sequencing of some 130 peripheral blood samples, made up of under 50 ophthalmopathy patients, 70 to 80 hyperthyroidism patients and approximately 17 progressor patients. Summary of the overall study and its limitations: During validation, the model predicted progression to ophthalmopathy a median of approximately 6 months ahead of onset, with 70.59% sensitivity and 72.22% specificity. A 13 V-J signature model separated ophthalmopathy from stable hyperthyroidism, with about 90% sensitivity and roughly 81% specificity in cross-validation and 80%/75% in testing. No statistical method was used to set the sample size in advance, and investigators knew the group allocation. Blood samples also contained most of the expanded thyroid clonotypes (frequency above 0.001), which suggests that blood repertoires may reflect thyroid immune responses.

The TCR beta CDR3 regions were amplified from the RNA transcripts. The first round of RT-PCR for the TCR CDR3 was performed with the HTBI primer set and the Qiagen OneStep RT-PCR kit. The libraries were constructed in a second round of multiplex PCR and then size-selected and purified. Paired-end sequencing of the libraries was performed with 100 bp reads on an Illumina HiSeq2000. On the authors' methods: SOAPnuke was used to process the raw data, removing reads that contained adapters or uncalled bases, had a mean Phred below 15, or lacked an exact match to the constant primer or identifier. COPE v1.2.5 was used to merge high-quality paired reads, and clonotypes were defined as unique nucleotide sequences. MiTCR v1.1 was used to align the clonotypes against IMGT TRBV, TRBD and TRBJ reference segments. Analysis was restricted to V-J combinations with a frequency above 0.0001, which covered about 99% of repertoires. A TCS score was defined as the ratio between F50 (clonal expansion) and ExV (chaos), using BLOSUM62-based TCRdist between CDR3 peptides within each V-J. Welch's t-statistics and random forest reduced some 510 V-J features to 10 to 15, which were used in a naive Bayes classifier (R e1071). TCRdb reprocessed the public reads (quality trimming at Q25 with fastp, clone calling with MiXCR) and kept in-frame beta chains. CDR3 protein sequences are deduplicated, and each keeps its most common genes and DNA. Here the V and J calls rest on TCRdb's processing, not on the authors' analysis. Across this sample there are approximately 260,000 distinct CDR3 sequences, with approximately 16% seen only once. The ten largest clones add up to about 30% of the sample.

Relative to germline, V is 8 bases shorter and J is 0 bases shorter, with 13 bases between their ends. Including cysteine and phenylalanine, the CDR3 has 14 amino acids. Solely the CDR3 DNA is kept, with 42 bases framed from the first base. The sequence was collected from a woman aged 50 to 60 with Graves' hyperthyroidism that later progressed to Graves' ophthalmopathy. Sequencing was performed on blood. The rearrangement combines TRBV12-3 or TRBV12-4 with TRBJ1-1; TRBD1 could be the D gene, as 5 bases match. At the DNA level, the sequence is TGTGCCAGCGGGGGAATTCATGTGAACACTGAAGCTTTCTTT. It specifies CASGGIHVNTEAFF.